Following are 27 T cell receptor beta chains from one sample sequenced in a study of T cells in Graves' hyperthyroidism and ophthalmopathy. RNA transcripts yielded amplified TCR beta CDR3 regions. HTBI primers were the set used in a first-round RT-PCR of the TCR CDR3. TCRdb reanalysed the multiplex PCR reads using MiXCR and keeps one entry per CDR3 protein. The sample gives some 600,000 distinct CDR3 sequences, over 11% of which show up once; around 5.4% is in the top ten. Sequenced material: blood. These receptor sequences come from a woman in her 30s with Graves' hyperthyroidism that later progressed to Graves' ophthalmopathy.

This rearrangement joins TRBV27 to TRBJ1-6; tentatively, D is TRBD1 (5 bases). V lost 6 bases to trimming and J lost 0 bases, with 21 bases between them. In germline, CDR1 is MNHEY, CDR2 SMNVEV (reference sequence). The CDR3 contains 19 residues. CDR3 DNA: TGTGCCAGCAGCTCACCCCGGGACGGAAGTAGCTCCTATAATTCACCCCTCCACTTT. Translating it yields CASSSPRDGSSSYNSPLHF.

This clonotype was seen only a few times. The chain is built from TRBV9 and TRBJ2-2; 12 bases align to TRBD2. With 4 bases clipped from V and 0 bases from J, the junction kept 7 bases outside the gene matches. The CDR3 is made up of 18 amino acids. Germline V gene data show CDR1 as SGDLS and CDR2 as YYNGEE. The CDR3: CASSRTSGTATNTGELFF. DNA for the CDR3: TGTGCCAGCAGCCGGACTAGCGGGACCGCGACGAACACCGGGGAGCTGTTTTTT.

V usage is TRBV20-1 and J usage is TRBJ2-1; 14 bases line up with TRBD2. The V and J ends lost 6 bases and 9 bases, in that order; junction bases with no gene match: 10. Germline loops: CDR1 DFQATT, CDR2 SNEGSKA (reference sequence). This CDR3 has 15 residues. CDR3 in amino acids: CSARLAGGPATEQFF. The CDR3 DNA reads TGCAGTGCCAGACTAGCGGGAGGGCCGGCGACTGAGCAGTTCTTC.

In this sample, this clonotype turned up many times. The V call is TRBV6-1, the J call TRBJ2-5; the D is unclear. The CDR3 is 12 residues long. Germline V gene data show CDR1 as MNHNS and CDR2 as SASEGT. Trimming stripped 10 bases from V and 3 bases from J, with 12 bases between. CDR3 DNA sequence: TGTGCCACCAGATATGGGGAAGAGACCCAGTACTTC. As protein: CATRYGEETQYF.

Many counts were recorded for this clonotype. The V and J genes are TRBV3-1 and TRBJ2-1; a possible D gene is TRBD1 (6 bases). With 3 bases removed from V and 1 base from J, the gap between germline ends came to 10 bases. Looked up from germline, CDR1 is LGHDT and CDR2 is YNNKEL (reference sequence). The length of the CDR3 is 15 residues. The CDR3 loop reads CASSHIQGSYNEQFF. The CDR3 nucleotides read TGTGCCAGCAGCCATATACAGGGTTCCTACAATGAGCAGTTCTTC.

This clonotype was seen repeatedly, ten times or more. This chain joins TRBV6-1 and TRBJ1-4; D perhaps matches TRBD1 (5 bases). Looked up from germline, CDR1 is MNHNS and CDR2 is SASEGT. CDR3 length: 17 residues. V was shortened by 6 bases and J by 0 bases, with 17 bases between the two germline ends. The CDR3 reads CASREPTAEATNEKLFF. Written as DNA, the CDR3 is TGTGCCAGCAGAGAACCGACAGCGGAGGCAACTAATGAAAAACTGTTTTTT.

This clonotype was seen many times. The V call is TRBV27, the J call TRBJ2-1, with 12 bases lining up with TRBD2. With V trimmed by 8 bases and J by 12 bases, 8 bases remained unmatched. Germline CDR1 is MNHEY and CDR2 is SMNVEV (reference sequence). CDR3 length equals 13 residues. The DNA of the CDR3 is TGTGCCAGCGGTAGGACTAGCGGGGATATGCAGTTCTTC. Amino acid sequence: CASGRTSGDMQFF.

This clonotype was seen repeatedly, ten times or more. This chain joins TRBV27 and TRBJ1-4; maybe TRBD1 (5 bases). The CDR3 contains 16 residues. CDR1 is MNHEY, CDR2 SMNVEV, per germline (reference sequence). Trimming shortened V by 5 bases and J by 4 bases, and 17 bases separated the two germline ends. The CDR3 region is CASSPGFGQGNEKLFF. As DNA, the CDR3 is TGTGCCAGCAGTCCAGGTTTTGGGCAGGGTAATGAAAAACTGTTTTTT.

This clonotype was picked up many times. The junction does not match germline at one end; this may be a read error. This chain joins TRBV29-1 and TRBJ1-5; no clear D gene. This CDR3 spans 12 amino acids. CDR1 SQVTM and CDR2 ANQGSEA come from the germline V gene. The CDR3 nucleotides are TGCAGCGTTAGGGCGGGAAATCAGGCCCAGCATTTT. Translated: CSVRAGNQAQHF.

Of note for this clonotype: Being one base from a much bigger clone, this may be a read error. The V and J genes are TRBV28 and TRBJ2-1; 7 nucleotides align to TRBD2. Germline assignment: CDR1 MDHEN and CDR2 SYDVKM. The CDR3 extends over 14 amino acids. The CDR3 region has the DNA TGTGCCAGCAGTGTCACTAGCGTAGACAATGAGCAGTCCTTC. The encoded protein is CASSVTSVDNEQSF. Supplemented by reference TRBV28 and TRBJ2-1, the full variable domain reads DVKVTQSSRYLVKRTGEKVFLECVQDMDHENMFWYRQDPGLGLRLIYFSYDVKMKEKGDIPEGYSVSREKKERFSLILESASTNQTSMYLCASSVTSVDNEQSFGPGTRLTVL.

This clonotype was recorded many times. The J gene is TRBJ2-1, the V gene TRBV5-6; TRBD2 aligns across 8 bases. Per germline, CDR1 SGHDT and CDR2 YYEEEE. The J segment lost 6 bases and the V segment lost 1 base, leaving 6 bases of the junction unmatched. This CDR3 contains 15 residues. CDR3 nucleotide sequence: TGTGCCAGCAGCTTGATGCGGGGGGTTGGCAATGAGCAGTTCTTC. Protein product: CASSLMRGVGNEQFF.

This clonotype was seen many times. The chain is built from TRBV29-1 and TRBJ2-1; the D gene is possibly TRBD1 (6 bases). The CDR3 is 15 amino acids. CDR1 is SQVTM and CDR2 is ANQGSEA in the germline V gene. V lost 6 bases, J lost 7 bases, and 22 bases lay in between. CDR3 nucleotides: TGCAGCGTCACCGGGACAAAGGGGTCGGTAAATGAGCAGTTCTTC. This codes for CSVTGTKGSVNEQFF.

The sample holds many counts of this clonotype. The genes are TRBV6-2 or TRBV6-3 and TRBJ2-1; D could derive from TRBD1 or TRBD2 (6 bases each). Germline CDR1 MNHEY, CDR2 SVGEGT. V was trimmed by 6 bases and J by 2 bases, leaving 14 bases between them. CDR3 length equals 15 residues. DNA of the CDR3: TGTGCCAGCAGGGAGGGGGGCGGTACCTACAATGAGCAGTTCTTC. It encodes CASREGGGTYNEQFF.

A few counts support this clonotype. The chain uses TRBV5-1 and TRBJ2-1; a possible D gene is TRBD2 (5 bases). CDR1 and CDR2 from the germline V gene are SGHRS and YFSETQ. Trimming removed 0 bases at V and 9 bases at J, with 7 bases between. There are 12 residues in the CDR3. As DNA, the CDR3 is TGCGCCAGCAGCTTGGTTGCGGGTGAGCAGTTCTTC. Protein: CASSLVAGEQFF.

This clonotype was seen more than once but under ten times. The genes are TRBV29-1 and TRBJ1-2; D call uncertain. The CDR3 spans 12 residues. Germline assignment: CDR1 SQVTM and CDR2 ANQGSEA. V was clipped by 5 bases and J by 4 bases, with 11 bases between them. The CDR3 loop is CSVLGGVYGYTF. CDR3 coding DNA: TGCAGCGTTCTCGGCGGAGTCTATGGCTACACCTTC.

At least ten counts were recorded for this clonotype. J is TRBJ1-2 and V is TRBV19; the D is unclear. Trimming took off 3 bases at V and 1 base at J, with 27 bases between the two ends. Germline V gene sequence: CDR1 LNHDA, CDR2 SQIVND (reference sequence). The CDR3 spans 20 residues. The CDR3 reads CASSIGESSQVPIVNYGYTF. CDR3 DNA: TGTGCCAGTAGTATCGGAGAGTCTTCCCAAGTACCCATTGTTAACTATGGCTACACCTTC.

This clonotype was counted ten times or more. V usage is TRBV9 and J usage is TRBJ2-7, with 7 bases lining up with TRBD1. The CDR3 is 15 residues long. V gave up 5 bases and J gave up 4 bases; unmatched junction bases: 12. Germline CDR1 SGDLS, CDR2 YYNGEE. CDR3 coding DNA: TGTGCCAGCAGACAAGATACAGGGGAGCGGTACGAGCAGTACTTC. Its translation: CASRQDTGERYEQYF.

This rearrangement joins TRBV27 to TRBJ2-7, with D maybe TRBD1 (5 bases). This CDR3 spans 13 amino acids. Per the germline V gene, CDR1 is MNHEY and CDR2 is SMNVEV (reference sequence). Deletions cut 3 bases from V and 1 base from J, with 7 bases between. The CDR3 coding sequence is TGTGCCAGCAGTTTCAGGGAATCCTACGAGCAGTACTTC. The encoded protein is CASSFRESYEQYF.

This clonotype was counted at least ten times. V and J are TRBV28 and TRBJ2-3; 9 bases line up with TRBD2. V shed 4 bases and J 6 bases; nucleotides not matched to a gene: 14. Germline lookup yields CDR1 MDHEN and CDR2 SYDVKM. The CDR3 runs 17 residues. CDR3 nucleotides: TGTGCCAGCAGTTCAAGGCAGGCGGGAGGGCCAGGGGATACGCAGTATTTT. Translation: CASSSRQAGGPGDTQYF.

The V and J genes are TRBV6-2 or TRBV6-3 and TRBJ1-6; perhaps TRBD1 as D (6 bases). This CDR3 has 14 amino acids. The germline V gene has CDR1 MNHEY and CDR2 SVGEGT. V was trimmed by 5 bases and J by 7 bases, leaving 12 bases between them. Here the CDR3 reads CASSNRVDNSPLHF. The DNA for the CDR3 is TGTGCCAGCAGTAACAGGGTAGACAATTCACCCCTCCACTTT.

This clonotype was observed many times. The chain carries TRBV13 and TRBJ2-7; 10 bases agree with TRBD2. The V gene end was trimmed by 1 base and the J gene end by 7 bases; junction bases not matched to a gene: 10. This CDR3 contains 16 residues. The germline V gene encodes CDR1 PRHDT and CDR2 FYEKMQ (reference sequence). Here the CDR3 DNA reads TGTGCCAGCAGCTTAGAGGGGCTAGCGGGAGCAAGGGAGCAGTACTTC. It codes for CASSLEGLAGAREQYF. The full variable domain, with the rest looked up from reference TRBV13 and TRBJ2-7, is AAGVIQSPRHLIKEKRETATLKCYPIPRHDTVYWYQQGPGQDPQFLISFYEKMQSDKGSIPDRFSAQQFSDYHSELNMSSLELGDSALYFCASSLEGLAGAREQYFGPGTRLTVT.

This clonotype has at least ten counts. The chain recombines TRBV24-1 with TRBJ2-5; TRBD2 matches 13 bases. Per the germline V gene, CDR1 is KGHDR and CDR2 is SFDVKD. With 5 bases clipped from V and 1 base from J, the junction kept 9 bases outside the gene matches. The CDR3 consists of 18 residues. CDR3: CATSGDRTSGRSQETQYF. The CDR3, as DNA: TGTGCCACCAGTGGGGACAGGACTAGCGGGAGAAGCCAAGAGACCCAGTACTTC.

This clonotype occurred many times. V and J are TRBV7-9 and TRBJ2-2; no clear D gene. Germline assignment: CDR1 SEHNR and CDR2 FQNEAQ (reference sequence). This CDR3 is built from 17 residues. Trimming left V 5 bases short and J 1 base short, with 17 bases between. Here the CDR3 DNA reads TGTGCCAGCAGCAAACTCGACAAGGCGCTGAACACCGGGGAGCTGTTTTTT. This encodes CASSKLDKALNTGELFF.

The sample holds many counts of this clonotype. The chain employs TRBV18 and TRBJ2-2; D is undetermined. Deletions cut 3 bases from V and 2 bases from J, with 13 bases between. Germline V CDR1 and CDR2: KGHSH, LQKENI. This CDR3 is built from 16 residues. DNA of the CDR3: TGTGCCAGCTCACCCGGCTCGATGAGTAACACCGGGGAGCTGTTTTTT. It is translated as CASSPGSMSNTGELFF.

The rearrangement uses TRBV7-6 and TRBJ2-3; weak D call: TRBD2 (6 bases). V lost 1 base, J lost 1 base, and 15 bases lay in between. The CDR3 has 17 residues. CDR1 SGHVS and CDR2 FNYEAQ come from the germline V gene. The CDR3 nucleotides read TGTGCCAGCAGCTTAGGGGCCCTACTAGCTGGCACAGATACGCAGTATTTT. It specifies CASSLGALLAGTDTQYF.

There are many counts of this clonotype. The gene calls are TRBV20-1 and TRBJ2-1, with a possible D match to TRBD2 (5 bases). V was shortened by 2 bases and J by 14 bases, with 13 bases between the two germline ends. Germline assignment: CDR1 DFQATT and CDR2 SNEGSKA (reference sequence). The CDR3 contains 11 residues. CDR3 sequence reads: CSARFSLAKFF. The CDR3 DNA follows: TGCAGTGCTAGATTTTCCCTAGCTAAGTTCTTC.

The CDR3 sequence is CASSFTRTVSGDTEAFF. CDR3 bases: TGTGCCAGCAGTTTCACCCGGACAGTATCAGGGGACACTGAAGCTTTCTTT. This chain connects TRBV28 to TRBJ1-1; D perhaps matches TRBD1 (6 bases). Germline assignment: CDR1 MDHEN and CDR2 SYDVKM. V shed 3 bases and J shed 3 bases, with 20 bases lying between them. This CDR3 comprises 17 residues.